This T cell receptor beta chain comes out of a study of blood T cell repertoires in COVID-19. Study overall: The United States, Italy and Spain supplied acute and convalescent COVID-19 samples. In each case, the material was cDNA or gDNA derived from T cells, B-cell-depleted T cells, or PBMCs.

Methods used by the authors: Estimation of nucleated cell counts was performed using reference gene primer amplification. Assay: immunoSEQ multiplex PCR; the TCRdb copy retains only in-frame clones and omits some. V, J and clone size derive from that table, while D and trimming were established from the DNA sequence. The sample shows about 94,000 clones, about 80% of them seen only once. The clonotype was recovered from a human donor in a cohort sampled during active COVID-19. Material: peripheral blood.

The CDR3 reads CSVVLLSSYNEQFF. The CDR3 DNA follows: TGCAGCGTTGTTCTTCTGAGCTCCTACAATGAGCAGTTCTTC. The chain joins TRBV29-1 to TRBJ2-1; D ambiguous. Germline loops: CDR1 SQVTM, CDR2 ANQGSEA. The V gene lost 4 bases and the J gene lost 0 bases, with 10 bases spanning the gap. CDR3 length: 14 residues.